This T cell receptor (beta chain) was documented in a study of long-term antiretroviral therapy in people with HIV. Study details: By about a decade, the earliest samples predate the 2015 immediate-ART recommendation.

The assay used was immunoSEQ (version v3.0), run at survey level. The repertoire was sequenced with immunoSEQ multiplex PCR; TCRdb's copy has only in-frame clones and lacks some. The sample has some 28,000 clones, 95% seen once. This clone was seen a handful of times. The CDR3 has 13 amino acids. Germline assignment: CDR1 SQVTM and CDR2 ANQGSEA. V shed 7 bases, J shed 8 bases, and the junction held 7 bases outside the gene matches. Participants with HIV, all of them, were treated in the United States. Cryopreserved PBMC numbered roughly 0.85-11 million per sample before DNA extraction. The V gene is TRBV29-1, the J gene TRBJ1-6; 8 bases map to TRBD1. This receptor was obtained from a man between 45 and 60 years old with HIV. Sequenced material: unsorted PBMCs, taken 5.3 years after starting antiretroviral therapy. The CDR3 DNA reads TGCAGCGCTTCAGGGGGCGAGGATTCACCCCTCCACTTT. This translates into CSASGGEDSPLHF.